The rows below give T cell receptor beta chains drawn from one sample of a study of cytomegalovirus exposure and HLA in healthy donors. This table comes from immunoSEQ multiplex PCR, and its TCRdb copy is limited to in-frame clones, with some not included. The sample lists some 74,000 clones; approximately 93% were seen once. The sample consisted of PBMCs. The receptors come from a woman under 40 in good health and CMV-seronegative. Each CDR3 is given with its conserved first and last residue. The D gene is left open where the match is weak. Expanded clones get a size class; other rows say once, few or many, or leave the size out.

clone size: -
D gene: -
V gene: TRBV4-3
J gene: TRBJ1-4
CDR3 DNA: TGCGCCAGCAGCCAAGATCGGGGGATCTGGGAAAAACTGTTTTTT
CDR3 protein: CASSQDRGIWEKLFF

clone size: -
D gene: -
V gene: TRBV30
J gene: TRBJ1-5
CDR3 DNA: TGTGCCTGGAGTCCAGGGAGCAATCAGCCCCAGCATTTT
CDR3 protein: CAWSPGSNQPQHF

clone size: few
D gene: TRBD1
V gene: TRBV18
J gene: TRBJ2-6
CDR3 DNA: TGTGCCAGCTCACCAAGTACGGGACAGGGGTACGTCTATCCCTCTGGGGCCAACGTCCTGACTTTC
CDR3 protein: CASSPSTGQGYVYPSGANVLTF

clone size: -
D gene: TRBD1
V gene: TRBV7-9
J gene: TRBJ2-5
CDR3 DNA: TGTGCCAGCAGCTTACCATCCGGACAGGGCCAAGAGACCCAGTACTTC
CDR3 protein: CASSLPSGQGQETQYF

clone size: -
D gene: TRBD2
V gene: TRBV28
J gene: TRBJ2-1
CDR3 DNA: TGTGCCAGCAGGGTCCCGGGACTAGCGGGGGGCTACAATGAGCAGTTCTTC
CDR3 protein: CASRVPGLAGGYNEQFF

clone size: -
D gene: -
V gene: TRBV13
J gene: TRBJ2-7
CDR3 DNA: TGTGCCAGCAGCTTAGGGCAGGGAGGCTACGAGCAGTACTTC
CDR3 protein: CASSLGQGGYEQYF

clone size: -
D gene: TRBD2
V gene: TRBV7-2
J gene: TRBJ2-1
CDR3 DNA: TGTGCCAGCCGCCAAGGTGGGGGGGGCTCCTACAATGAGCAGTTCTTC
CDR3 protein: CASRQGGGGSYNEQFF

clone size: -
D gene: -
V gene: TRBV23-1
J gene: TRBJ2-7
CDR3 DNA: TGCGCCAGCCACATACAAGAAACAGGGAACCTCTTTTACGAGCAGTACTTC
CDR3 protein: CASHIQETGNLFYEQYF

clone size: -
D gene: TRBD2
V gene: TRBV18
J gene: TRBJ2-3
CDR3 DNA: TGTGCCAGCTCACCCGGGACTAGCGGGCTCACAGATACGCAGTATTTT
CDR3 protein: CASSPGTSGLTDTQYF

clone size: -
D gene: TRBD2
V gene: TRBV4-1
J gene: TRBJ2-7
CDR3 DNA: TGCGCCAGCAGCCAAGATACAGGACTAGTCCTCGAGCAGTACTTC
CDR3 protein: CASSQDTGLVLEQYF

clone size: -
D gene: -
V gene: TRBV6-5
J gene: TRBJ1-1
CDR3 DNA: TGTGCCAGCAGACGCGGAGTGACAGGTAACACTGAAGCTTTCTTT
CDR3 protein: CASRRGVTGNTEAFF

clone size: -
D gene: -
V gene: TRBV27
J gene: TRBJ2-6
CDR3 DNA: TGTGCCAGCAGTTTAGTTGGCAGGGTCTTGTCTGGGGCCAACGTCCTGACTTTC
CDR3 protein: CASSLVGRVLSGANVLTF

clone size: few
D gene: TRBD1
V gene: TRBV7-3
J gene: TRBJ1-2
CDR3 DNA: TGTGCCAGCAGCCTCCTACCGGGACAGGCTCAGGGCTACACCTTC
CDR3 protein: CASSLLPGQAQGYTF

clone size: -
D gene: -
V gene: TRBV5-1
J gene: TRBJ1-2
CDR3 DNA: TGCGCCAGCCGACGAGGCCTACCTCAGCAGGGTGCTTTTAACTATGGCTACACCTTC
CDR3 protein: CASRRGLPQQGAFNYGYTF

clone size: -
D gene: -
V gene: TRBV7-2
J gene: TRBJ1-5
CDR3 DNA: TGTGCCAGCGCGCGGGTGGGCAATCAGCCCCAGCATTTT
CDR3 protein: CASARVGNQPQHF

clone size: -
D gene: TRBD1
V gene: TRBV19
J gene: TRBJ1-6
CDR3 DNA: TGTGCCAGTAGACGTGCCGGGACAGGGGATAATTCACCCCTCCACTTT
CDR3 protein: CASRRAGTGDNSPLHF

clone size: few
D gene: -
V gene: TRBV7-2
J gene: TRBJ1-5
CDR3 DNA: TGTGCCAGCAGCGGATTACAGGGTCCCCAGCCCCAGCATTTT
CDR3 protein: CASSGLQGPQPQHF

clone size: once
D gene: -
V gene: TRBV7-3
J gene: TRBJ2-3
CDR3 DNA: TGTGCCAGCAGCTTCTCCGGGACTTCCACAGATACGCAGTATTTT
CDR3 protein: CASSFSGTSTDTQYF

clone size: few
D gene: -
V gene: TRBV2
J gene: TRBJ2-1
CDR3 DNA: TGTGCCAGCTCTCCGACAGGTCCAGAGGAGCAGTTCTTC
CDR3 protein: CASSPTGPEEQFF

clone size: -
D gene: -
V gene: TRBV29-1
J gene: TRBJ1-1
CDR3 DNA: TGCAGCGTTGGGCCTTGGGCAGAAGCTTTCTTT
CDR3 protein: CSVGPWAEAFF

clone size: -
D gene: -
V gene: TRBV7-8
J gene: TRBJ1-2
CDR3 DNA: TGTGCCAGCAGCCTAGAAGGGGCAACTAACTATGGCTACACCTTC
CDR3 protein: CASSLEGATNYGYTF

clone size: -
D gene: TRBD1
V gene: TRBV2
J gene: TRBJ1-1
CDR3 DNA: TGTGCCAGCAGCCGACAGGGGGAGGTAGAAGCTTTCTTT
CDR3 protein: CASSRQGEVEAFF

clone size: -
D gene: TRBD1
V gene: TRBV9
J gene: TRBJ1-2
CDR3 DNA: TGTGCCAGCAGCGTATCCCACACCCTCGGGACAGGGTACTATGGCTACACCTTC
CDR3 protein: CASSVSHTLGTGYYGYTF

clone size: -
D gene: -
V gene: TRBV18
J gene: TRBJ2-7
CDR3 DNA: TGTGCCAGCTCACCGTTTCGCGCAGGGGACGAGCAGTACTTC
CDR3 protein: CASSPFRAGDEQYF

clone size: -
D gene: -
V gene: TRBV14
J gene: TRBJ2-1
CDR3 DNA: TGTGCCAGCAGCCACAACTCCGCGGCCTTCTACAATGAGCAGTTCTTC
CDR3 protein: CASSHNSAAFYNEQFF

clone size: -
D gene: TRBD2
V gene: TRBV11-2
J gene: TRBJ2-7
CDR3 DNA: TGTGCCAGCAGGCTAGGCGGGAGGACCTACGAGCAGTACTTC
CDR3 protein: CASRLGGRTYEQYF

clone size: -
D gene: -
V gene: TRBV11-3
J gene: TRBJ1-1
CDR3 DNA: TGTGCCAGCAGCTTAAGAGACACTGAAGCTTTCTTT
CDR3 protein: CASSLRDTEAFF

clone size: -
D gene: -
V gene: TRBV28
J gene: TRBJ1-1
CDR3 DNA: TGTGCCAGCAGTTTGGGGGGGGCTACTGAAGCTTTCTTT
CDR3 protein: CASSLGGATEAFF

clone size: -
D gene: -
V gene: TRBV5-4
J gene: TRBJ2-7
CDR3 DNA: TGTGCCAGCAGCCAAGAGGGCTCGGGGAAACCGTCCTACGAGCAGTACTTC
CDR3 protein: CASSQEGSGKPSYEQYF

clone size: -
D gene: TRBD1
V gene: TRBV28
J gene: TRBJ1-5
CDR3 DNA: TGTGCCAGCAGTTCACCGACAGGGTACAATCAGCCCCAGCATTTT
CDR3 protein: CASSSPTGYNQPQHF

clone size: -
D gene: TRBD1
V gene: TRBV7-6
J gene: TRBJ2-3
CDR3 DNA: TGTGCCAGCAGCTTAGCGATCAGGGGGCGGGGCACAGATACGCAGTATTTT
CDR3 protein: CASSLAIRGRGTDTQYF

clone size: -
D gene: TRBD1
V gene: TRBV27
J gene: TRBJ1-2
CDR3 DNA: TGTGCCAGCAGTCCATCCGTTGGGACAGGGCCCCTTAACTATGGCTACACCTTC
CDR3 protein: CASSPSVGTGPLNYGYTF

clone size: -
D gene: TRBD2
V gene: TRBV6-4
J gene: TRBJ2-1
CDR3 DNA: TGTGCCAGCAGTGAGAGGGGTTGGGCGGGGGGCTCCAATGAGCAGTTCTTC
CDR3 protein: CASSERGWAGGSNEQFF

clone size: -
D gene: TRBD1
V gene: TRBV30
J gene: TRBJ1-1
CDR3 DNA: TGTGCCTGGAGTGTCCGACGATTTGACAGGGGAACTGAAGCTTTCTTT
CDR3 protein: CAWSVRRFDRGTEAFF

clone size: -
D gene: -
V gene: TRBV6-1
J gene: TRBJ1-1
CDR3 DNA: TGTGCCAGCAGTGAGGGGCCTTGGACTGAAGCTTTCTTT
CDR3 protein: CASSEGPWTEAFF

clone size: -
D gene: -
V gene: TRBV5-1
J gene: TRBJ1-3
CDR3 DNA: TGCGCCAGCAGCTTGCCAACGGGTCAGCGGTCTGGAAACACCATATATTTT
CDR3 protein: CASSLPTGQRSGNTIYF

clone size: once
D gene: TRBD1
V gene: TRBV5-5
J gene: TRBJ2-7
CDR3 DNA: TGTGCCAGCAGCTTAGGGACAGTCTACGAGCAGTACTTC
CDR3 protein: CASSLGTVYEQYF

clone size: -
D gene: -
V gene: TRBV28
J gene: TRBJ1-2
CDR3 DNA: TGTGCCAGCACCCAATCGGGGGGCGGCTATGGCTACACCTTC
CDR3 protein: CASTQSGGGYGYTF

clone size: -
D gene: -
V gene: TRBV30
J gene: TRBJ2-7
CDR3 DNA: TGTGCCTGGAGTAAAGCCAGGGAGCAGTACTTC
CDR3 protein: CAWSKAREQYF

clone size: -
D gene: TRBD1
V gene: TRBV5-1
J gene: TRBJ2-7
CDR3 DNA: TGCGCCAGCAGCGACTCCGGGACAGGGGGATTAGGGCAGTACTTC
CDR3 protein: CASSDSGTGGLGQYF

clone size: -
D gene: TRBD1
V gene: TRBV5-4
J gene: TRBJ2-7
CDR3 DNA: TGTGCCAGCAGCGTGACAGGGCCTTACGAGCAGTACTTC
CDR3 protein: CASSVTGPYEQYF

clone size: -
D gene: TRBD1
V gene: TRBV11-1
J gene: TRBJ1-3
CDR3 DNA: TGTGCCAGCACCCAAGGCGGGACAGTCTCTGGAAACACCATATATTTT
CDR3 protein: CASTQGGTVSGNTIYF

clone size: -
D gene: TRBD1
V gene: TRBV28
J gene: TRBJ2-1
CDR3 DNA: TGTGCCAGCAGTGGGGCGGGACAGGGGTGGGATGAGCAGTTCTTC
CDR3 protein: CASSGAGQGWDEQFF

clone size: -
D gene: TRBD1
V gene: TRBV5-8
J gene: TRBJ2-1
CDR3 DNA: TGTGCCAGCAGCTTGGGTTACGGGACAGGGCAGAATGAGCAGTTCTTC
CDR3 protein: CASSLGYGTGQNEQFF

clone size: -
D gene: TRBD1
V gene: TRBV6-5
J gene: TRBJ1-6
CDR3 DNA: TGTGCCAGCAGCCAGGGACAGATCTATAATTCACCCCTCCACTTT
CDR3 protein: CASSQGQIYNSPLHF

clone size: -
D gene: -
V gene: TRBV18
J gene: TRBJ2-2
CDR3 DNA: TGTGCCAGCTCACCAGGTAGCCCAGCTTTGAACACCGGGGAGCTGTTTTTT
CDR3 protein: CASSPGSPALNTGELFF

clone size: -
D gene: -
V gene: TRBV6-5
J gene: TRBJ1-1
CDR3 DNA: TGTGCCAGCAGCACGACAGTTAACACTGAAGCTTTCTTT
CDR3 protein: CASSTTVNTEAFF